These 18 T cell receptor beta chains originate from one sample sequenced in a study of shared clonotypes between healthy human individuals. The protocol was immunoSEQ multiplex PCR, while the TCRdb copy is restricted to in-frame clones and leaves out a portion. The table shows about 490,000 clones, with 79% occurring only once. Sequencing used PBMCs. Every receptor here comes from a woman aged 40 to 50 in good health. Some clones in this sample may be carry-over from other donors' samples.

This clone was counted a few times. This chain joins TRBV27 and TRBJ2-3; D may be TRBD1 or TRBD2 (5 bases each). CDR3 length: 15 amino acids. V shed 3 bases and J shed 1 base, with 11 bases lying between them. Per the germline V gene, CDR1 is MNHEY and CDR2 is SMNVEV (reference sequence). CDR3 sequence: CASSLGEPGTDTQYF. The CDR3 DNA reads TGTGCCAGCAGTTTGGGGGAGCCTGGCACAGATACGCAGTATTTT.

This clone came up a few times. The genes are TRBV7-8 and TRBJ2-3; 8 bases are a match to TRBD2. V gave up 5 bases and J gave up 6 bases; unmatched junction bases: 7. Germline CDR1 and CDR2: SGHVS and FQNEAQ. The length of the CDR3 is 14 residues. In DNA, the CDR3 is TGTGCCAGCAGCGCGGGACTAGACACCGATACGCAGTATTTT. This encodes CASSAGLDTDTQYF.

The rearrangement joins TRBV27 to TRBJ2-7; D remains ambiguous. Germline V gene data show CDR1 as MNHEY and CDR2 as SMNVEV (reference sequence). Trimming stripped 3 bases from V and 2 bases from J, with 11 bases between. The CDR3 has 14 amino acids. CDR3: CASSFMAHPYEQYF. The CDR3 coding sequence is TGTGCCAGCAGTTTCATGGCCCACCCCTACGAGCAGTACTTC.

This chain joins TRBV29-1 and TRBJ2-7; TRBD1 aligns across 9 bases. Germline V gene lookup returns CDR1 SQVTM and CDR2 ANQGSEA. The CDR3 is 16 residues long. V lost 6 bases to trimming and J lost 3 bases; unmatched junction nucleotides: 15. The CDR3 DNA is TGCAGCGTGAAACAGGGGGCCGGTCCTAGCAGCTACGAGCAGTACTTC. It translates to CSVKQGAGPSSYEQYF.

This clone occurred once. This chain links TRBV30 with TRBJ1-6; possibly TRBD1 for D (6 bases). V was cut by 3 bases and J by 7 bases, with 19 bases left in between. The germline V gene encodes CDR1 GTSNPN and CDR2 SVGIG (reference sequence). This CDR3 has 16 residues. CDR3 in amino acids: CAWRGGLGGENSPLHF. The DNA of the CDR3 is TGTGCCTGGAGAGGGGGACTGGGAGGGGAGAATTCACCCCTCCACTTT.

This clone has a single count. The chain joins TRBV15 to TRBJ1-4; D gene unclear. CDR1 and CDR2 (germline): LNHNV, YYDKDF (reference sequence). The CDR3 sequence is 15 residues long. The V end was cut by 0 bases, the J end by 7 bases, with 12 bases between. CDR3 sequence: CATSREDGLGEKLFF. CDR3 in DNA: TGTGCCACCAGCAGAGAAGATGGTTTGGGTGAAAAACTGTTTTTT.

This clone came up a few times. The V gene is TRBV9, the J gene TRBJ2-1, with 7 positions matching TRBD2. Looked up from germline, CDR1 is SGDLS and CDR2 is YYNGEE. This CDR3 region has 15 residues. V lost 3 bases to trimming and J lost 5 bases; unmatched junction nucleotides: 8. The CDR3 loop reads CASSAAGAPNNEQFF. The CDR3 region has the DNA TGTGCCAGCAGCGCCGCGGGAGCGCCCAACAATGAGCAGTTCTTC.

The rearrangement uses TRBV28 and TRBJ1-2; D is undetermined. This CDR3 has 12 amino acids. Germline CDR1 and CDR2: MDHEN and SYDVKM. V lost 1 base to trimming and J lost 7 bases, with 7 bases between them. CDR3: CASSLYGLGYTF. The CDR3 DNA follows: TGTGCCAGCAGTTTATATGGGCTTGGCTACACCTTC.

This sequence joins TRBV11-3 and TRBJ2-1, with 8 positions matching TRBD2. The V gene end was trimmed by 1 base and the J gene end by 8 bases; junction bases not matched to a gene: 7. This CDR3 spans 15 amino acids. CDR1 and CDR2 from the germline V gene are SGHNT and YENEEA. The CDR3 nucleotides read TGTGCCAGCAGCTTAGGAAGCGGGAGTATCTATGAGCAGTTCTTC. Translating gives CASSLGSGSIYEQFF.

The chain recombines TRBV7-8 with TRBJ1-3, with a weak D call TRBD1 (5 bases). CDR1 and CDR2 from the germline V gene are SGHVS and FQNEAQ. The CDR3 spans 16 residues. With 5 bases removed from V and 0 bases from J, the gap between germline ends came to 14 bases. This chain's CDR3 is CASSLSHGGSGNTIYF. The CDR3 bases are TGTGCCAGCAGCCTCAGTCACGGGGGCTCTGGAAACACCATATATTTT.

The chain employs TRBV19 and TRBJ2-1; 8 bases line up with TRBD1. The CDR3 spans 16 residues. V lost 5 bases to trimming and J lost 2 bases; unmatched junction nucleotides: 8. Per germline, CDR1 LNHDA and CDR2 SQIVND (reference sequence). This chain's CDR3 is CASSLRTGRPYNEQFF. The CDR3 nucleotides are TGTGCCAGTAGTCTTAGGACAGGGAGGCCCTACAATGAGCAGTTCTTC.

This chain connects TRBV28 to TRBJ1-2; the match to TRBD1 covers 7 bases. The CDR3 is made up of 14 amino acids. CDR1 is MDHEN and CDR2 is SYDVKM in the germline V gene. V shed 6 bases and J 3 bases; nucleotides not matched to a gene: 7. CDR3: CASRRQGNDYGYTF. The CDR3, as DNA: TGTGCCAGCAGAAGACAGGGTAACGACTATGGCTACACCTTC.

The V and J genes are TRBV18 and TRBJ2-5, with a weak D call TRBD1 (5 bases). The CDR3 extends over 11 amino acids. CDR1 and CDR2 (germline): KGHSH, LQKENI. The V end was cut by 5 bases, the J end by 9 bases, with 10 bases between. CDR3 region: CASSSDIPQYF. The CDR3 nucleotides read TGTGCCAGCTCATCGGACATTCCCCAGTACTTC.

The chain links TRBV10-3 to TRBJ2-2, with 10 bases aligning to TRBD2. Trimming took 4 bases from V and 7 from J; bases not matched to a gene: 6. The germline V gene encodes CDR1 ENHRY and CDR2 SYGVKD. There are 15 residues in the CDR3. CDR3 sequence: CAISGPSGSVGELFF. The CDR3 coding sequence is TGTGCCATCAGTGGACCTAGCGGGAGTGTCGGGGAGCTGTTTTTT.

This clone was detected once. This chain joins TRBV28 and TRBJ1-1, with TRBD1 matching 7 bases. The ends lost 4 bases at V and 5 bases at J; junction bases unmatched: 4. Germline V gene data show CDR1 as MDHEN and CDR2 as SYDVKM. This CDR3 contains 13 residues. Written as DNA, the CDR3 is TGTGCCAGCAGTTCAAGGACAGGAACTGAAGCTTTCTTT. It encodes CASSSRTGTEAFF. Variable domain in full (rest from reference TRBV28 and TRBJ1-1): DVKVTQSSRYLVKRTGEKVFLECVQDMDHENMFWYRQDPGLGLRLIYFSYDVKMKEKGDIPEGYSVSREKKERFSLILESASTNQTSMYLCASSSRTGTEAFFGQGTRLTVV.

The chain carries TRBV7-7 and TRBJ1-5; the D is unclear. Trimming pared 3 bases from V and 4 bases from J, leaving 7 bases between. The V gene's germline CDR1 is SSHAT and CDR2 FNYEAQ (reference sequence). The CDR3 is 13 residues long. The CDR3 DNA sequence: TGTGCCAGCAGCTTGTCGGTGAATCAGCCCCAGCATTTT. This translates into CASSLSVNQPQHF.

The V and J genes are TRBV29-1 and TRBJ2-3, with 7 bases identical to TRBD1. V dropped 8 bases and J dropped 1; count of bases not matched to a gene: 9. The germline V gene has CDR1 SQVTM and CDR2 ANQGSEA. This CDR3 region has 14 residues. This chain's CDR3 is CSMTGPGRTDTQYF. The CDR3 region has the DNA TGCAGCATGACAGGGCCGGGTCGCACAGATACGCAGTATTTT.

This sequence joins TRBV10-2 and TRBJ2-4, with 8 bases matching TRBD2. Trimming removed 5 bases from V and 2 bases from J; junction bases left unmatched: 8. The CDR3 covers 16 residues. The germline CDR1 and CDR2 sequences are WSHSY and SAAADI. This CDR3 is CASSRWREDTKNIQYF. The CDR3 DNA reads as TGCGCCAGCAGTCGTTGGCGGGAGGATACCAAAAACATTCAGTACTTC.